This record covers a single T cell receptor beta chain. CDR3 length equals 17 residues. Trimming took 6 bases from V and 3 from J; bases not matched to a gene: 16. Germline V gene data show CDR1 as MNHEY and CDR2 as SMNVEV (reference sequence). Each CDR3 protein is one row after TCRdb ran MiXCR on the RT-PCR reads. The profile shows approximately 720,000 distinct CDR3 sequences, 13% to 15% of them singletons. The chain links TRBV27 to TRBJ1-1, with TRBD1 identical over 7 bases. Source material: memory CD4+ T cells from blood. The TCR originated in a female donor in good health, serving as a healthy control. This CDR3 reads CASRPGAGGWSDTEAFF. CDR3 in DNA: TGTGCCAGCAGACCTGGGGCAGGGGGATGGTCTGACACTGAAGCTTTCTTT.